This TCR beta chain was captured by sequencing in a study of control samples from healthy donors and cancer patients. Here immunoSEQ multiplex PCR was the method, and the copy in TCRdb shows in-frame clones only, minus some. This table has under 200,000 clones, around 88% appearing once. The germline CDR1 and CDR2 sequences are LGHDT and YNNKEL (reference sequence). Deletions cut 4 bases from V and 5 bases from J, with 17 bases between. The CDR3 extends over 16 amino acids. The specimen sequenced was blood. The receptor comes from a woman in her thirties in good health. The chain couples TRBV3-1 (or the pseudogene TRBV3-2) to TRBJ2-2, with D perhaps TRBD2 (5 bases). The CDR3 region has the DNA TGTGCCAGCAGCCCCCGGGCCCTCCGGGGAACCGGGGAGCTGTTTTTT. Translated, it gives CASSPRALRGTGELFF.